These T cell receptor beta chains were read from a single sample in a study of T cells after yellow fever vaccination. Via MiXCR, TCRdb re-called the 5' RACE reads, giving one row per CDR3 protein. The sample consists of 620,000 or so distinct CDR3 sequences, roughly an eighth of them appearing once. Sequencing was performed on PBMCs, taken on the day of the yellow fever booster vaccination. The receptors were gathered from a man aged 25-40 years who received the YFV17D yellow fever vaccine. CDR3s include the opening cysteine and the closing phenylalanine or tryptophan. A D gene is named only where the DNA matches it firmly. Size is stated for part of the rows, as once, few or many counts, or as a class when the clone is expanded.

d_gene,abundance,j_gene,v_gene,CDR3nt,CDR3aa
TRBD2,many,TRBJ2-1,TRBV6-5,TGTGCCAGCAGTTACCCCGGGCTAGCGGGAGCGAATGAGCAGTTCTTC,CASSYPGLAGANEQFF
NA,few,TRBJ2-2,TRBV7-8,TGTGCCAGCAGCTTAGTTAGCGTCAGCTTTACCGGGGAGCTGTTTTTT,CASSLVSVSFTGELFF
NA,NA,TRBJ2-1,TRBV5-4,TGTGCTATCAAGGGGTCCCTAGGCAATGAGCAGTTCTTC,CAIKGSLGNEQFF
TRBD2,few,TRBJ2-1,TRBV10-2,TGCGCCAGCAATCGTCCGGGACTAGTGGGCGATGAGCAGTTCTTC,CASNRPGLVGDEQFF
NA,NA,TRBJ2-1,TRBV20-1,TGCAGTGCACCCCCTGGAGGTGGCGTTTACAATGAGCAGTTCTTC,CSAPPGGGVYNEQFF
NA,NA,TRBJ2-3,TRBV2,TGTGCCAGCATTCCCGGACTTCATAGCACAGATACGCAGTATTTT,CASIPGLHSTDTQYF
NA,NA,TRBJ2-2,TRBV24-1,TGTGCCACCAGCAAGATCGGGTCCGGGGAGCTGTTTTTT,CATSKIGSGELFF
TRBD2,few,TRBJ2-7,TRBV3-1,TGTGCCAGCAGCCCGACTAGCGGGATCTACGAGCAGTACTTC,CASSPTSGIYEQYF
NA,NA,TRBJ2-7,TRBV29-1,TGCAGCGTTGAAGGGAGGGACGGATCCTACGAGCAGTACTTC,CSVEGRDGSYEQYF
NA,few,TRBJ2-2,TRBV27,TGTGCCAGCAACAGGGAAGGTACCGGGGAGCTGTTTTTT,CASNREGTGELFF
TRBD1,few,TRBJ2-3,TRBV5-1,TGCGCCAGCAGCCGGACAGGGGGTCCAGATACGCAGTATTTT,CASSRTGGPDTQYF
TRBD2,NA,TRBJ2-1,TRBV4-2,TGTGCCAGCAGCCAAGAGGGAACGGGAGGCCACAATGAGCAGTTCTTC,CASSQEGTGGHNEQFF
TRBD1,few,TRBJ2-7,TRBV4-2,TGTGCCAGCAGCCGACGACAGGGTAGGAACGAGCAGTACTTC,CASSRRQGRNEQYF